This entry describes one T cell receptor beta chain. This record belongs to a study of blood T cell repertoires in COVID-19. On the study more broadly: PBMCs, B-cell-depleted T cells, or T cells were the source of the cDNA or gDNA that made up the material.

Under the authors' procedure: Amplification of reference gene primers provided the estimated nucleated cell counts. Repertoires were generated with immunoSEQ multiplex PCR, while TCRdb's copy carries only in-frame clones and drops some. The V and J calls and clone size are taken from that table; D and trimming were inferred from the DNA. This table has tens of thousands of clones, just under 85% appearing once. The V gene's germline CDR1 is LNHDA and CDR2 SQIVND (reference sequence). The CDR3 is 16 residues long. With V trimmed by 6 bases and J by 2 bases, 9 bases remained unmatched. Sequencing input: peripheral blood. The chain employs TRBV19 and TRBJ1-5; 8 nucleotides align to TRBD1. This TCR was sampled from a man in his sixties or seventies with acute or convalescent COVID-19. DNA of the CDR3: TGTGCCAGTAGGCAGCAGGGGGCGGCGGGCAATCAGCCCCAGCATTTT. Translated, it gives CASRQQGAAGNQPQHF.